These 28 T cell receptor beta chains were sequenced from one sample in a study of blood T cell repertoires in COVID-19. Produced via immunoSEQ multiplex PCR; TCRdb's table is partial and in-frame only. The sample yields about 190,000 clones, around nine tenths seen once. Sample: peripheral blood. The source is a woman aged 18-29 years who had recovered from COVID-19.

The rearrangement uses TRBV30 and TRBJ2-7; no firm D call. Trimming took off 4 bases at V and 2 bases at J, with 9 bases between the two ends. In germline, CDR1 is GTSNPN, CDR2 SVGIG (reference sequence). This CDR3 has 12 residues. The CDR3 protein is CAWIYSPYEQYV. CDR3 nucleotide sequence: TGTGCCTGGATATACAGTCCCTACGAGCAGTACGTC.

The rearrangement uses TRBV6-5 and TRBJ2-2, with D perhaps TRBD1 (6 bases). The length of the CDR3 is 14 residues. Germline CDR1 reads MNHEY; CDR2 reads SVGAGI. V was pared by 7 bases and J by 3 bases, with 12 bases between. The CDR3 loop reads CASIPGVDTGELFF. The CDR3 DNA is TGTGCCAGCATCCCAGGGGTTGACACCGGGGAGCTGTTTTTT.

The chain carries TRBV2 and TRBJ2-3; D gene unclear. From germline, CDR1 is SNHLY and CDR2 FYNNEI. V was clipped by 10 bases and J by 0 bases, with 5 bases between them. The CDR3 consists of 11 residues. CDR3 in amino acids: CAIPSTDTQYF. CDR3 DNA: TGTGCCATCCCTAGCACAGATACGCAGTATTTT.

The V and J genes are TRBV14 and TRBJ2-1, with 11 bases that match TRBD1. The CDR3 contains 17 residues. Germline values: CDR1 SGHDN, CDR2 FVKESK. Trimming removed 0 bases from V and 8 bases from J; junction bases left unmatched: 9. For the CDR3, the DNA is TGTGCCAGCAGCCAAGAACCTCGGACAGGGGGCGGGGATGAGCAGTTCTTC. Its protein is CASSQEPRTGGGDEQFF.

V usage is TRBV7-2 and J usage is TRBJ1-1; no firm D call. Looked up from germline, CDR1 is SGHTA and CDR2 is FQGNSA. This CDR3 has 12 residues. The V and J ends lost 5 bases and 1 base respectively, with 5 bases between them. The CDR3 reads CASSRENTEAFF. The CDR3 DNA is TGTGCCAGCAGCCGAGAGAACACTGAAGCTTTCTTT.

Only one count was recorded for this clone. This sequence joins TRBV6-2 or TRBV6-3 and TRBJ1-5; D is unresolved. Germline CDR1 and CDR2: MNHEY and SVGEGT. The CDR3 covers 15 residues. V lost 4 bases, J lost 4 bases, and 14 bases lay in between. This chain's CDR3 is CASSWAGGRNQPQHF. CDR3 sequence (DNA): TGTGCCAGCAGTTGGGCGGGAGGAAGGAATCAGCCCCAGCATTTT.

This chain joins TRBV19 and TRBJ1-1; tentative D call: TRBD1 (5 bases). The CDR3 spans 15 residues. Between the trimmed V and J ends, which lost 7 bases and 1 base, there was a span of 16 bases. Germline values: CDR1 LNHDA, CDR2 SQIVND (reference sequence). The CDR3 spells CASTPSDRQNTEAFF. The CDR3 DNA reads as TGTGCCAGTACTCCCTCAGACAGACAGAACACTGAAGCTTTCTTT.

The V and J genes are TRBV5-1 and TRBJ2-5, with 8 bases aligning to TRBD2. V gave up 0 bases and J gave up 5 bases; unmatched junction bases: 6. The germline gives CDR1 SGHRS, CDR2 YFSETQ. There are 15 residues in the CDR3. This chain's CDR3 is CASSLAGGPGETQYF. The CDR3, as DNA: TGCGCCAGCAGCTTGGCGGGGGGGCCCGGGGAGACCCAGTACTTC.

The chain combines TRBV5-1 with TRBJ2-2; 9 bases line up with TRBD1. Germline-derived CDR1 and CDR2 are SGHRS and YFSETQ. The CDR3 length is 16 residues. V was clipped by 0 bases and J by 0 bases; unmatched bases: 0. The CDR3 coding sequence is TGCGCCAGCAGCTTGGGGGACAGGGCGAACACCGGGGAGCTGTTTTTT. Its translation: CASSLGDRANTGELFF.

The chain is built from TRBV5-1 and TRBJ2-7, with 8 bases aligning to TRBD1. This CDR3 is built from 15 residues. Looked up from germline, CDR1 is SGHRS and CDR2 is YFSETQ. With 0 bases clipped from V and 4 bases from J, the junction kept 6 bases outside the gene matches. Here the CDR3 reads CASSLVETGEYEQYF. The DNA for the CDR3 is TGCGCCAGCAGCTTGGTCGAGACAGGGGAATACGAGCAGTACTTC.

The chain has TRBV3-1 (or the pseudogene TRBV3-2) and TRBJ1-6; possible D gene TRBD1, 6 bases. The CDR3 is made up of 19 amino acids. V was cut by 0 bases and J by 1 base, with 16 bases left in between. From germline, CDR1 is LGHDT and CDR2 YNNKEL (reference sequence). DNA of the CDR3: TGTGCCAGCAGCCAAGAGGGCCAGGGGCAGGGGTCCTATAATTCACCCCTCCACTTT. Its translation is CASSQEGQGQGSYNSPLHF.

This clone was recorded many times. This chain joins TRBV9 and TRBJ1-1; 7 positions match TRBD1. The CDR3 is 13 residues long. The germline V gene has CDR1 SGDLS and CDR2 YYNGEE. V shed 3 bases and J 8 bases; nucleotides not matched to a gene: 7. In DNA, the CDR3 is TGTGCCAGCAGCGCCACAGGGGTTAAGGAAGCTTTCTTT. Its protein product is CASSATGVKEAFF.

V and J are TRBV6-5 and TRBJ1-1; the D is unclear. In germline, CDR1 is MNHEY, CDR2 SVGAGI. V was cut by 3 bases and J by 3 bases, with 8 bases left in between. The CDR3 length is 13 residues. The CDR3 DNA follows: TGTGCCAGCAGTTATAGGGAGCACACTGAAGCTTTCTTT. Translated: CASSYREHTEAFF.

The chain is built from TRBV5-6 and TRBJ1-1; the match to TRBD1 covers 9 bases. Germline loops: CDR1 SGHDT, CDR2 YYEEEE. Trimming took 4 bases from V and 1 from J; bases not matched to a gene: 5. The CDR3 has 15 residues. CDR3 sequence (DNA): TGTGCCAGCAGCCGCGGACAGGGGAAGAACACTGAAGCTTTCTTT. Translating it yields CASSRGQGKNTEAFF.

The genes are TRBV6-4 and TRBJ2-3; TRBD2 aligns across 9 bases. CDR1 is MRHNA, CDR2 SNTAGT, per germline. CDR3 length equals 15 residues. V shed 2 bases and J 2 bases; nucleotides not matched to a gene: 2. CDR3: CASSDGGGATDTQYF. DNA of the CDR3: TGTGCCAGCAGTGACGGCGGGGGGGCCACAGATACGCAGTATTTT.

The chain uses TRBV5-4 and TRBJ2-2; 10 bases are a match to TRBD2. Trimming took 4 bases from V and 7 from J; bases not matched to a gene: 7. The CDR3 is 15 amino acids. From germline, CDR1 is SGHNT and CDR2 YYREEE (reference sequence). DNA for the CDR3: TGTGCCAGCAGCCGAGAGCGGGGGGGCCTCGGGGAGCTGTTTTTT. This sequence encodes CASSRERGGLGELFF.

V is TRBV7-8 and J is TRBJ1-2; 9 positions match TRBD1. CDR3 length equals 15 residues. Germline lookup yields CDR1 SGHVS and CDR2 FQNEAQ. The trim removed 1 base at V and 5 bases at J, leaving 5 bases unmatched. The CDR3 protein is CASSLVGDRVYGYTF. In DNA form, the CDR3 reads TGTGCCAGCAGCTTAGTTGGGGACAGGGTATATGGCTACACCTTC. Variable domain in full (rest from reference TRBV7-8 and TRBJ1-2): GAGVSQSPRYKVAKRGQDVALRCDPISGHVSLFWYQQALGQGPEFLTYFQNEAQLDKSGLPSDRFFAERPEGSVSTLKIQRTQQEDSAVYLCASSLVGDRVYGYTFGSGTRLTVV.

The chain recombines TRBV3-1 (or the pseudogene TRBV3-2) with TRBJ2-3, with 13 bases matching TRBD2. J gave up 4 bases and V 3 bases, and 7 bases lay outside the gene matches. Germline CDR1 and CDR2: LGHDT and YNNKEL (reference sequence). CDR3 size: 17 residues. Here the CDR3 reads CASSHHGLAGVSDTQYF. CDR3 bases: TGTGCCAGCAGCCACCACGGACTAGCGGGAGTTTCAGATACGCAGTATTTT.

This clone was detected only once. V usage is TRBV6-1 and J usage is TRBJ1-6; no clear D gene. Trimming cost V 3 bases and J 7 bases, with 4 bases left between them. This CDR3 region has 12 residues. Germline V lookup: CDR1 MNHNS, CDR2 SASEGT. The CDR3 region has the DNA TGTGCCAGCAGTGATGCGAATTCACCCCTCCACTTT. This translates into CASSDANSPLHF.

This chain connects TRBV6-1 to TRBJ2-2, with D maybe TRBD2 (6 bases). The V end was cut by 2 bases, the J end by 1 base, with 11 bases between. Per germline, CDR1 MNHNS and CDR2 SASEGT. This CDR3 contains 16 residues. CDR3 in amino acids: CASSEFGTRNTGELFF. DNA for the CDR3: TGTGCCAGCAGTGAATTTGGGACTCGGAACACCGGGGAGCTGTTTTTT.

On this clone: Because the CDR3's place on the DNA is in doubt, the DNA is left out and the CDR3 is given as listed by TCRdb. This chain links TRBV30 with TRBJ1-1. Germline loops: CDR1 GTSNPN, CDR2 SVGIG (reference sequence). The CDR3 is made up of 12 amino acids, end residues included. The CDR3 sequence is CAWSIVGAGSRF.

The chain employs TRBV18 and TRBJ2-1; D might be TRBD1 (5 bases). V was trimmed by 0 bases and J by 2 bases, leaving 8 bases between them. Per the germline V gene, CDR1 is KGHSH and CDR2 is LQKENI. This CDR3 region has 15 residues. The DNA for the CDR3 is TGTGCCAGCTCACCACCGCCGGACACCTACAATGAGCAGTTCTTC. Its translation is CASSPPPDTYNEQFF.

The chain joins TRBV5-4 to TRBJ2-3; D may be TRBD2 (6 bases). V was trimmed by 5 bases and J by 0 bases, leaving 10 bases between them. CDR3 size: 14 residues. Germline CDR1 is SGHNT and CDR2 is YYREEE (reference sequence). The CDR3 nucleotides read TGTGCCAGCAGAGGCGGGGCGAGCACAGATACGCAGTATTTT. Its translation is CASRGGASTDTQYF.

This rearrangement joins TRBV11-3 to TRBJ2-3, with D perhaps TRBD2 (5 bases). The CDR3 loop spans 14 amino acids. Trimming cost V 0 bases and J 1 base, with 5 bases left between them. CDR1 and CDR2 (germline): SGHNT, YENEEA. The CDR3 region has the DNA TGTGCCAGCAGCTTAGACGGGGGCACAGATACGCAGTATTTT. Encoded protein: CASSLDGGTDTQYF.

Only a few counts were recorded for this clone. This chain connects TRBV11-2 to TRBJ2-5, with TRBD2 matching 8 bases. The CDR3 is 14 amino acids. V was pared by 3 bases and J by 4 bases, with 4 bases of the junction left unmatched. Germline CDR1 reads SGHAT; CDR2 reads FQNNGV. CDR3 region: CASSFLSGGETQYF. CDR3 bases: TGTGCCAGCAGCTTCCTAAGCGGGGGAGAGACCCAGTACTTC.

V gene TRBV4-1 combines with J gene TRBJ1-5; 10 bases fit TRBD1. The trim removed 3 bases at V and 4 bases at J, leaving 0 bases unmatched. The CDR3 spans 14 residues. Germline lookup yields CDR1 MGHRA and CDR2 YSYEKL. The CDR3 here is CASSQGQGNQPQHF. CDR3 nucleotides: TGCGCCAGCAGCCAGGGACAGGGGAATCAGCCCCAGCATTTT.

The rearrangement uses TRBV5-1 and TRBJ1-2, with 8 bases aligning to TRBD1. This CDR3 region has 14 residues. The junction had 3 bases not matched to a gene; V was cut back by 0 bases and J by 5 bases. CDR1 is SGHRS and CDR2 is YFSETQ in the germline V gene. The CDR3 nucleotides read TGCGCCAGCAGCTTGGGGGGACAGGCTTATGGCTACACCTTC. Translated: CASSLGGQAYGYTF.

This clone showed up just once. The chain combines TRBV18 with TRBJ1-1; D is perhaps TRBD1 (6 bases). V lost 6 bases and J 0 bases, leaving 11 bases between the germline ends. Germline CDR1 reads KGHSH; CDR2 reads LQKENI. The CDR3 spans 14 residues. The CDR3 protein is CASSRQDMNTEAFF. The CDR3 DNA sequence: TGTGCCAGCTCTCGACAGGACATGAACACTGAAGCTTTCTTT. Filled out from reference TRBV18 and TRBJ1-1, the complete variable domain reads NAGVMQNPRHLVRRRGQEARLRCSPMKGHSHVYWYRQLPEEGLKFMVYLQKENIIDESGMPKERFSAEFPKEGPSILRIQQVVRGDSAAYFCASSRQDMNTEAFFGQGTRLTVV.